The rows below give T cell receptor beta chains drawn from one sample of a study of shared clonotypes between healthy human individuals. Data came from immunoSEQ multiplex PCR; TCRdb stores just in-frame clones and leaves some out. The sample includes some 1,600,000 clones, nearly 99% seen only once; the top ten take roughly 0.45%. Material: naive CD4+ T cells sorted from blood. Receptor source: a young man in good health. Each CDR3 is given with its conserved first and last residue. A D gene is named only where the DNA matches it firmly. Part of the rows lack a size; the others show once, few, many or a class for expanded clones.

>TRBJ2-7|.|TRBD2|TRBV5-1
CASSIGLAGGFGDEQYF
TGCGCCAGCAGTATCGGACTAGCGGGAGGGTTTGGAGACGAGCAGTACTTC
>TRBJ1-2|.|.|TRBV28
CASSFPERQDYGYTF
TGTGCCAGCAGTTTCCCCGAACGGCAGGACTATGGCTACACCTTC
>TRBJ2-2|.|.|TRBV2
CASRGRTTNTGELFF
TGTGCCAGCAGGGGACGGACCACGAACACCGGGGAGCTGTTTTTT
>TRBJ2-1|.|TRBD2|TRBV9
CASSVMGLTYNEQFF
TGTGCCAGCAGCGTAATGGGACTAACCTACAATGAGCAGTTCTTC
>TRBJ2-3|.|.|TRBV7-9
CASRRTDTQYF
TGTGCCAGCAGACGCACAGATACGCAGTATTTT
>TRBJ1-1|.|.|TRBV5-4
CASSLAGGKNTEAFF
TGTGCCAGCAGCTTGGCGGGGGGGAAGAACACTGAAGCTTTCTTT
>TRBJ2-7|.|.|TRBV27
CASSQTGIPYEQYF
TGTGCCAGCAGCCAAACAGGGATTCCCTACGAGCAGTACTTC
>TRBJ2-5|.|TRBD1|TRBV2
CASSARTGEETQYF
TGTGCCAGCAGTGCTCGGACAGGCGAAGAGACCCAGTACTTC
>TRBJ2-2|once|TRBD2|TRBV9
CASSAERLAGVTGELFF
TGTGCCAGCAGCGCGGAAAGACTAGCGGGAGTTACCGGGGAGCTGTTTTTT
>TRBJ2-5|.|.|TRBV19
CASTQTPLAWETQYF
TGTGCCAGTACCCAAACCCCTCTAGCTTGGGAGACCCAGTACTTC
>TRBJ1-2|.|.|TRBV5-1
CASSFGQTYGYTF
TGCGCCAGCAGCTTCGGACAAACCTATGGCTACACCTTC
>TRBJ2-2|.|TRBD2|TRBV7-9
CASSFSGRTGELFF
TGTGCCAGCAGCTTTAGCGGGAGAACCGGGGAGCTGTTTTTT
>TRBJ2-7|.|.|TRBV6-1
CASSGDLTYEQYF
TGTGCCAGCAGTGGGGACCTCACCTACGAGCAGTACTTC
>TRBJ1-1|.|.|TRBV4-1
CASSPRTLNTEAFF
TGCGCCAGCAGCCCACGGACATTGAACACTGAAGCTTTCTTT
>TRBJ2-7|.|.|TRBV5-6
CASREPGRGTYEQYF
TGTGCCAGCAGAGAACCGGGACGGGGGACCTACGAGCAGTACTTC
>TRBJ2-2|.|TRBD1|TRBV25-1
CASALGQGHRSGELFF
TGTGCCAGCGCCCTCGGACAGGGACACCGCTCCGGGGAGCTGTTTTTT
>TRBJ2-2|.|TRBD2|TRBV2
CASSFGLAGGRATGELFF
TGTGCCAGCAGTTTCGGACTAGCGGGAGGGCGCGCCACCGGGGAGCTGTTTTTT
>TRBJ1-5|.|.|TRBV7-2
CASSLRQGNQPQHF
TGTGCCAGCAGCCTACGACAGGGCAATCAGCCCCAGCATTTT
>TRBJ2-7|.|.|TRBV27
CASSPLDNSYEQYF
TGTGCCAGCAGTCCGTTAGACAACTCCTACGAGCAGTACTTC
>TRBJ2-5|.|TRBD2|TRBV14
CASSPLAGAAETQYF
TGTGCCAGCAGCCCTCTTGCGGGAGCGGCGGAGACCCAGTACTTC
>TRBJ1-2|.|TRBD1|TRBV7-2
CASSREGQFYGYTF
TGTGCCAGCAGCCGAGAGGGACAGTTCTATGGCTACACCTTC
>TRBJ1-2|.|TRBD1|TRBV6-1
CASSPGTGGYGYTF
TGTGCCAGCAGTCCCGGGACAGGGGGCTATGGCTACACCTTC
>TRBJ1-4|.|.|TRBV7-9
CASSLGRGEKLFF
TGTGCCAGCAGCTTAGGCAGGGGTGAAAAACTGTTTTTT
>TRBJ2-2|.|.|TRBV6-6
CASRTLERAGELFF
TGTGCCAGCAGAACCTTGGAGCGAGCCGGGGAGCTGTTTTTT
>TRBJ1-2|.|.|TRBV10-3
CAISPGQNYGYTF
TGTGCCATCAGTCCCGGACAGAACTATGGCTACACCTTC
>TRBJ2-7|.|.|TRBV5-1
CASSRGGGAATEQYF
TGCGCCAGCAGCCGGGGAGGGGGCGCGGCTACCGAGCAGTACTTC
>TRBJ1-1|.|.|TRBV5-1
CASSPRVGVNTEAFF
TGCGCCAGCAGCCCCAGGGTAGGGGTAAACACTGAAGCTTTCTTT
>TRBJ1-5|.|.|TRBV28
CASTVGRGQPQHF
TGTGCCAGCACCGTCGGTAGGGGCCAGCCCCAGCATTTT
>TRBJ2-1|few|TRBD2|TRBV6-4
CASSEGTSGYNEQFF
TGTGCCAGCAGTGAAGGGACTAGCGGCTACAATGAGCAGTTCTTC
>TRBJ2-7|.|.|TRBV28
CASSSTPSYEQYF
TGTGCCAGCAGTTCGACACCGTCCTACGAGCAGTACTTC
>TRBJ1-1|.|.|TRBV6-5
CASSYRGVFGNTEAFF
TGTGCCAGCAGTTACCGGGGTGTGTTCGGAAACACTGAAGCTTTCTTT
>TRBJ2-1|.|.|TRBV5-1
CASSLSLNSEQFF
TGCGCCAGCAGCTTATCCCTAAATAGTGAGCAGTTCTTC
>TRBJ2-1|once|TRBD2|TRBV5-1
CASSLGTSGYNEQFF
TGCGCCAGCAGCTTGGGGACTAGCGGATACAATGAGCAGTTCTTC
>TRBJ2-7|.|.|TRBV9
CASSESSVPYEQYF
TGTGCCAGCAGCGAGTCTAGCGTACCCTACGAGCAGTACTTC
>TRBJ2-2|.|TRBD2|TRBV9
CASSVNSGVAGELFF
TGTGCCAGCAGCGTAAATAGCGGGGTGGCCGGGGAGCTGTTTTTT
>TRBJ2-1|.|.|TRBV18
CASSPPLTRILYNEQFF
TGTGCCAGCTCACCACCCTTGACAAGGATACTCTACAATGAGCAGTTCTTC
>TRBJ1-5|once|.|TRBV6-5
CASSSYNQPQHF
TGTGCCAGCAGCTCCTATAATCAGCCCCAGCATTTT
>TRBJ2-7|.|TRBD1|TRBV28
CASSSYRGQISYEQYF
TGTGCCAGCAGTTCTTACAGGGGCCAGATATCCTACGAGCAGTACTTC
>TRBJ1-5|.|TRBD1|TRBV18
CASSPGQGDQPQHF
TGTGCCAGCTCACCCGGACAGGGAGATCAGCCCCAGCATTTT
>TRBJ2-5|.|TRBD2|TRBV5-6
CASSLGLSSGSETQYF
TGTGCCAGCAGCTTGGGTCTCTCTAGCGGGAGTGAGACCCAGTACTTC
>TRBJ2-7|.|.|TRBV5-5
CASSRATGPYEQYF
TGTGCCAGCAGCCGCGCGACAGGTCCCTACGAGCAGTACTTC
>TRBJ1-2|.|.|TRBV9
CASSVGETLDSSTF
TGTGCCAGCAGCGTAGGGGAAACTTTGGACAGTTCAACCTTC
>TRBJ2-2|.|.|TRBV11-2
CASRPPGRSNTGELFF
TGTGCCAGCAGGCCCCCGGGACGATCGAACACCGGGGAGCTGTTTTTT
>TRBJ2-2|.|TRBD2|TRBV11-2
CASSPGLAGPPTGELFF
TGTGCCAGCAGCCCTGGACTAGCCGGTCCCCCCACCGGGGAGCTGTTTTTT
>TRBJ1-1|.|.|TRBV6-5
CASSPGPPSGAFF
TGTGCCAGCAGTCCCGGGCCCCCCTCGGGAGCTTTCTTT
>TRBJ2-7|.|.|TRBV9
CASSVDGTAIYEQYF
TGTGCCAGCAGCGTAGACGGGACGGCGATCTACGAGCAGTACTTC
>TRBJ2-2|.|.|TRBV7-8
CASSGSRDSGELFF
TGTGCCAGCAGCGGTAGCCGGGATAGTGGGGAGCTGTTTTTT
>TRBJ1-1|.|.|TRBV25-1
CASSEFTRGGAEAFF
TGTGCCAGCAGTGAATTTACTAGGGGGGGGGCTGAAGCTTTCTTT
>TRBJ2-5|.|TRBD2|TRBV18
CASSPYGRDQETQYF
TGTGCCAGCTCACCCTATGGGAGGGACCAAGAGACCCAGTACTTC
>TRBJ2-1|.|TRBD2|TRBV10-3
CAISRLGLASLNEQFF
TGTGCCATCAGTAGGTTAGGACTAGCGTCCCTCAATGAGCAGTTCTTC
>TRBJ2-7|.|TRBD1|TRBV7-9
CASSEGTAYEQYF
TGTGCCAGCAGCGAAGGGACAGCCTACGAGCAGTACTTC
>TRBJ2-7|.|.|TRBV28
CASSLIGDRQYF
TGTGCCAGCAGTTTGATAGGGGACCGGCAGTACTTC
>TRBJ2-7|once|.|TRBV7-9
CASSLVGGSYEQYF
TGTGCCAGCAGCTTAGTAGGGGGCTCCTACGAGCAGTACTTC
>TRBJ2-1|.|TRBD2|TRBV6-4
CASSPTLAGDEQFF
TGTGCCAGCAGTCCGACCCTAGCGGGAGATGAGCAGTTCTTC
>TRBJ1-2|.|TRBD1|TRBV5-1
CASSQTGTVAYTF
TGCGCCAGCAGCCAGACCGGGACAGTCGCTTACACCTTC
>TRBJ1-2|.|TRBD1|TRBV5-1
CASSKPGQGIGYTF
TGCGCCAGCAGTAAACCGGGACAGGGCATTGGCTACACCTTC
>TRBJ1-1|.|.|TRBV11-2
CASSFSDSAYTEAFF
TGTGCCAGCAGCTTTAGCGATAGTGCGTACACTGAAGCTTTCTTT
>TRBJ2-1|.|TRBD2|TRBV5-4
CASSFGLAGVGEQFF
TGTGCCAGCAGCTTTGGACTAGCGGGAGTAGGTGAGCAGTTCTTC
>TRBJ2-5|.|.|TRBV5-1
CASGAREETQYF
TGCGCCAGCGGGGCTAGGGAAGAGACCCAGTACTTC
>TRBJ1-5|.|TRBD1|TRBV30
CAWSGAGGFQPQHF
TGTGCCTGGAGTGGGGCAGGGGGGTTTCAGCCCCAGCATTTT